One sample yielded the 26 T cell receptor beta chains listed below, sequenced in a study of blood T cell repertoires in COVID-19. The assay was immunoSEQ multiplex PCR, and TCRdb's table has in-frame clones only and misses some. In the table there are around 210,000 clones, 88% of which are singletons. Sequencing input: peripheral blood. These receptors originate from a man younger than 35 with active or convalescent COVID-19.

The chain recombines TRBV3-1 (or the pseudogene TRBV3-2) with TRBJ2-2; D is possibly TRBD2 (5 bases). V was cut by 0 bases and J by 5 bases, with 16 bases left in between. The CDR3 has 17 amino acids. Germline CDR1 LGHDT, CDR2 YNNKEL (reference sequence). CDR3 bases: TGTGCCAGCAGCCAAGAAGCGCCAGCGGTGGGTACCGGGGAGCTGTTTTTT. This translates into CASSQEAPAVGTGELFF.

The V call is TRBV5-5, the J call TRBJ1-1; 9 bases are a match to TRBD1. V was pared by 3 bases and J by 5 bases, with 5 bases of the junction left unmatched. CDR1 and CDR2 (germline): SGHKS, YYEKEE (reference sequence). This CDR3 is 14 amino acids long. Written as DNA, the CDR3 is TGTGCCAGCAGCTGGACAGGGGCGGGTACTGAAGCTTTCTTT. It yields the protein CASSWTGAGTEAFF.

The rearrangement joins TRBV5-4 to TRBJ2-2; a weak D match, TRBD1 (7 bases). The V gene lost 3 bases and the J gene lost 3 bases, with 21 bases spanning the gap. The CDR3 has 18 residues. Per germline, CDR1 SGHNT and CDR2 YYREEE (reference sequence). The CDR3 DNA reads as TGTGCCAGCAGCTCGAGACAGGGAAACGGAGGGTACACCGGGGAGCTGTTTTTT. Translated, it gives CASSSRQGNGGYTGELFF.

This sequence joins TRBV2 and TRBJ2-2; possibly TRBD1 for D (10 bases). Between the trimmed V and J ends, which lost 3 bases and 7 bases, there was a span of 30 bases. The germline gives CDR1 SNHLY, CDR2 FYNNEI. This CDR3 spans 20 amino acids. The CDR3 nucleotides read TGTGCCAGCAGTGACCCCCCAACCCCTAGCGGGACAGGGGTCGGCGGGGAGCTGTTTTTT. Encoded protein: CASSDPPTPSGTGVGGELFF. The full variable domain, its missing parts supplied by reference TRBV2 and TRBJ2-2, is EPEVTQTPSHQVTQMGQEVILRCVPISNHLYFYWYRQILGQKVEFLVSFYNNEISEKSEIFDDQFSVERPDGSNFTLKIRSTKLEDSAMYFCASSDPPTPSGTGVGGELFFGEGSRLTVL.

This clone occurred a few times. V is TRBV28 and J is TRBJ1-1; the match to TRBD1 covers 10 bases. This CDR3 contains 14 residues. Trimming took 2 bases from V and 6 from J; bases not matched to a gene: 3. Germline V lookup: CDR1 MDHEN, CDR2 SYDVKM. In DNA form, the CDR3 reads TGTGCCAGCAGTTTAAGGACAGGGGGACCTGAAGCTTTCTTT. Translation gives CASSLRTGGPEAFF.

CDR3 DNA sequence: TGTGCCAGCAGCTCAGGGACAGGAAATTCACCCCTCCACTTT. Its protein product is CASSSGTGNSPLHF. The chain carries TRBV5-6 and TRBJ1-6, with 8 bases fitting TRBD1. This CDR3 is built from 14 residues. V lost 3 bases to trimming and J lost 7 bases; unmatched junction nucleotides: 3. CDR1 is SGHDT and CDR2 is YYEEEE in the germline V gene.

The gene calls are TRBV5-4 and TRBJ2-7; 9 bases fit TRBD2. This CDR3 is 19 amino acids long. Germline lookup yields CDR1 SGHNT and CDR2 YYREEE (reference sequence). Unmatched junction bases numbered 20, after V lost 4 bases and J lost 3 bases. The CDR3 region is CASSTRLRAGGPPGYEQYF. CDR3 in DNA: TGTGCCAGCAGCACCCGCCTGCGGGCGGGAGGGCCTCCTGGCTACGAGCAGTACTTC.

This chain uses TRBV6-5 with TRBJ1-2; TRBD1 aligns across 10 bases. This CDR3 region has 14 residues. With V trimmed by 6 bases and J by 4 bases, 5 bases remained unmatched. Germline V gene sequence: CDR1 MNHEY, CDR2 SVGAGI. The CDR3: CASRTGGPLYGYTF. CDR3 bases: TGTGCCAGCAGGACAGGGGGCCCTCTCTATGGCTACACCTTC.

This CDR3 reads CASSGSTGGVGYTF. The CDR3 bases are TGTGCCAGCAGCGGATCAACAGGGGGCGTTGGCTACACCTTC. The chain combines TRBV2 with TRBJ1-2; 9 nucleotides match TRBD1. CDR1 is SNHLY and CDR2 is FYNNEI in the germline V gene. This CDR3 has 14 amino acids. After removal of 6 bases from V and 7 bases from J, the junction contained 9 bases not matched to a gene.

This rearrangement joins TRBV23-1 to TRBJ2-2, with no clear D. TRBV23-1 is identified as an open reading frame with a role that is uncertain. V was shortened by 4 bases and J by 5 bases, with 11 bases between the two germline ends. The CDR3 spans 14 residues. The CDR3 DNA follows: TGCGCCAGCAGTCCCCCAAGAGGAACCGGGGAGCTGTTTTTT. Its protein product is CASSPPRGTGELFF.

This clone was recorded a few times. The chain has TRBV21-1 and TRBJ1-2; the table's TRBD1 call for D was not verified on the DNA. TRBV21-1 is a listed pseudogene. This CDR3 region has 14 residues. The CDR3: CASSKEDRVYGYTF. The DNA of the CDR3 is TGTGCCAGCAGCAAAGAGGACAGGGTCTATGGCTACACCTTC.

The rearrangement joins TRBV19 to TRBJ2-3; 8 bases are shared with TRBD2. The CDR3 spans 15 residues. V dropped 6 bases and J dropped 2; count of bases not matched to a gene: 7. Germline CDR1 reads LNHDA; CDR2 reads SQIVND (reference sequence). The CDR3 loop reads CASSRTSGYTDTQYF. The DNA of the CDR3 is TGTGCCAGTAGCCGTACTAGCGGTTACACAGATACGCAGTATTTT.

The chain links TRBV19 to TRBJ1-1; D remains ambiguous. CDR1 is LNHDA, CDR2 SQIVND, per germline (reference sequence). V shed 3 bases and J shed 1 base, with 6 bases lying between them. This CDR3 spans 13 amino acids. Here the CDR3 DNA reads TGTGCCAGTAGTATCAACGGGAACACTGAAGCTTTCTTT. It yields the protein CASSINGNTEAFF.

The CDR3 nucleotides are TGTGCCAGCAGCTTAGCGGAGTCTCGCCATAATAACTATGGCTACACCTTC. Amino acid sequence: CASSLAESRHNNYGYTF. V and J are TRBV7-2 and TRBJ1-2; D is uncertain. The CDR3 spans 17 residues. The germline gives CDR1 SGHTA, CDR2 FQGNSA. Trimming stripped 0 bases from V and 1 base from J, with 15 bases between.

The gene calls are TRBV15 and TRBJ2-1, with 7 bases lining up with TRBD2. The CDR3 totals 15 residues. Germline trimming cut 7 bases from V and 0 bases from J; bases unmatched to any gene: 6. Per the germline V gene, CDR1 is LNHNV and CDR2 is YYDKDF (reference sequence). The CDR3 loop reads CATNLGGSSYNEQFF. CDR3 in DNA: TGTGCCACCAACCTTGGCGGGAGCTCCTACAATGAGCAGTTCTTC.

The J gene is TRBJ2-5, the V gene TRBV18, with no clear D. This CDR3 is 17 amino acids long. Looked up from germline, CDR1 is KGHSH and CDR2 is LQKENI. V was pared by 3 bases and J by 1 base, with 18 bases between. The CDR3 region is CASSPLSGGARQETQYF. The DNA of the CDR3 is TGTGCCAGCTCACCTCTATCTGGCGGAGCCCGCCAAGAGACCCAGTACTTC.

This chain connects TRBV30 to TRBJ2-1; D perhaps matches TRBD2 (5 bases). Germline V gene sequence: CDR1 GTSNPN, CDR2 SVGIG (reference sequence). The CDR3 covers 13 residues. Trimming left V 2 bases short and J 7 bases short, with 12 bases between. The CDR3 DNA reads TGTGCCTGGAGTATAATAGCGTGGAATGAGCAGTTCTTC. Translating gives CAWSIIAWNEQFF.

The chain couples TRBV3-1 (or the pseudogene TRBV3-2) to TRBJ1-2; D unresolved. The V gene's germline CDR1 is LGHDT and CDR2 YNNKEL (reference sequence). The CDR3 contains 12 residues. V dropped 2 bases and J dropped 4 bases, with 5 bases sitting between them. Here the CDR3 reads CASSQSSYGYTF. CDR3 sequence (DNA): TGTGCCAGCAGCCAATCCTCCTATGGCTACACCTTC.

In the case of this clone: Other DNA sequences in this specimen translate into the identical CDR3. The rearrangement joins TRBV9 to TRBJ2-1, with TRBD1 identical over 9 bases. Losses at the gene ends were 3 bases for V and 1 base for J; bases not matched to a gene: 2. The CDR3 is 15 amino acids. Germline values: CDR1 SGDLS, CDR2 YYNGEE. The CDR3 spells CASSAGTGSYNEQFF. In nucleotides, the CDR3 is TGTGCCAGCAGCGCCGGGACAGGGTCCTACAATGAGCAGTTCTTC.

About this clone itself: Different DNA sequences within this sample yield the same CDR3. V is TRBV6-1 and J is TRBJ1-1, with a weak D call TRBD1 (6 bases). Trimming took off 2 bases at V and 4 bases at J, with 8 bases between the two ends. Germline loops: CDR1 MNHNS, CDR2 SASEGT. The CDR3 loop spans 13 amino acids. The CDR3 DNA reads TGTGCCAGCAGTGAAAGGGGGGGCACTGAAGCTTTCTTT. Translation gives CASSERGGTEAFF.

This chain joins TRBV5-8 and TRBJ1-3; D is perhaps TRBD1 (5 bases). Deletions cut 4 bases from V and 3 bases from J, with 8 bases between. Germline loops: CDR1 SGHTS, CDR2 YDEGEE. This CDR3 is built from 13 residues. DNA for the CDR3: TGTGCCAGCAGCGCGGGGGATGGAAACACCATATATTTT. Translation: CASSAGDGNTIYF.

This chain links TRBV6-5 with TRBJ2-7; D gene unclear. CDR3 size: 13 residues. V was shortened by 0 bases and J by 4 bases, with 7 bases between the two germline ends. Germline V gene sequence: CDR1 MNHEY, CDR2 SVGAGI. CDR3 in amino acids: CASSYSMAYEQYF. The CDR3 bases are TGTGCCAGCAGTTACTCGATGGCATACGAGCAGTACTTC.

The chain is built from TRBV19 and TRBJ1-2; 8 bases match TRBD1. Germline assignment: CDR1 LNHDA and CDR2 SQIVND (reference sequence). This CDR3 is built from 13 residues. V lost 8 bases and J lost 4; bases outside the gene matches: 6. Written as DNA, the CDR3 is TGTGCCAGTCGGGACAGGCCCACCTATGGCTACACCTTC. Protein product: CASRDRPTYGYTF.

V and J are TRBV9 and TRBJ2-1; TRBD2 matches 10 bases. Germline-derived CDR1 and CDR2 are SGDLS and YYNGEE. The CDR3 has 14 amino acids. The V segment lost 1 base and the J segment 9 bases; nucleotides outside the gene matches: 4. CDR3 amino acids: CASSVSGRVSEQFF. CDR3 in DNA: TGTGCCAGCAGCGTAAGCGGGAGGGTCTCTGAGCAGTTCTTC.

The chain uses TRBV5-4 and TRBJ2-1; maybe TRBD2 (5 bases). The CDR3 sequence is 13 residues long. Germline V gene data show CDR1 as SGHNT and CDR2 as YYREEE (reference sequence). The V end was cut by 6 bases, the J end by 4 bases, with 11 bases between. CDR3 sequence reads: CASKGVAYNEQFF. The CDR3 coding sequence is TGTGCCAGCAAGGGAGTAGCATACAATGAGCAGTTCTTC.

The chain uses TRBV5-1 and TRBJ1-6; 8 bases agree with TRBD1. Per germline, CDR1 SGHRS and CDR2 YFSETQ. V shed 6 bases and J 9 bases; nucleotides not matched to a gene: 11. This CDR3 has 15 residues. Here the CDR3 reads CASNLGQGGFSPLHF. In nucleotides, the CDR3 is TGCGCCAGCAACCTCGGACAGGGTGGATTTTCACCCCTCCACTTT. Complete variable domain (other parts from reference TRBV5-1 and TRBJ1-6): KAGVTQTPRYLIKTRGQQVTLSCSPISGHRSVSWYQQTPGQGLQFLFEYFSETQRNKGNFPGRFSGRQFSNSRSEMNVSTLELGDSALYLCASNLGQGGFSPLHFGNGTRLTVT.